Reported below is one T cell receptor beta chain. Antigen: not known. The protocol was immunoSEQ multiplex PCR, while the TCRdb copy is restricted to in-frame clones and leaves out a portion. This sample carries about 71,000 clones, about 85% of them seen once, and the ten largest clones take approximately 1%. The CDR3 spans 16 residues. Trimming removed 3 bases from V and 5 bases from J; junction bases left unmatched: 10. From germline, CDR1 is SGHTA and CDR2 FQGTGA. This entry is derived from a study of OX40 agonist ivuxolimab in advanced cancers. General study points: Dose levels from 0.1 to 3.0 mg/kg saw CD4+ and CD8+ blood T cells expand clonally by week 6.

Collection of blood occurred at baseline, at cycle 4 day 1, and at cycle 7 day 1. V gene TRBV7-3 combines with J gene TRBJ2-5; 9 bases fit TRBD1. The sequence was obtained from an adult with an advanced solid tumor such as melanoma, head and neck, liver or kidney cancer. The sequences come from CD4+ or CD8+ T cells sorted from blood, collected in a trial of the OX40 agonist ivuxolimab. Here the CDR3 reads CASSLGGQGRRETQYF. The DNA of the CDR3 is TGTGCCAGCAGCTTGGGGGGACAGGGCCGACGGGAGACCCAGTACTTC.